These T cell receptor beta chains were read from a single sample in a study of cytomegalovirus exposure and HLA in healthy donors. Profiling relied on immunoSEQ multiplex PCR, and the TCRdb table lists in-frame clones only, not all of them. Found here are roughly 75,000 clones; the top ten clones hold about 0.83%. Sample: PBMCs. The source is a boy aged 5-17 years in good health and CMV-seronegative. Each CDR3 is given with its conserved first and last residue. Fields, in order: J gene, V gene, D gene, CDR3 DNA, CDR3 protein. D genes are given only for firm matches.

>TRBJ1-2|TRBV5-6|TRBD1
TGTGCCAGCAGCCGACGGGACAGCGACTATGGCTACACCTTC
CASSRRDSDYGYTF
>TRBJ2-1|TRBV19|TRBD1
TGTGCCAGTAGTCCCCCCGGGACAGGCAATGAGCAGTTCTTC
CASSPPGTGNEQFF
>TRBJ2-2|TRBV9|.
TGTGCCAGCAGCGGCCTCTCCCCGGGGGTTGGCACCGGGGAGCTGTTTTTT
CASSGLSPGVGTGELFF
>TRBJ2-5|TRBV6-5|TRBD2
TGTGCCAGCAGTTACTCCGGGAGGGAGACCCAGTACTTC
CASSYSGRETQYF
>TRBJ2-1|TRBV25-1|TRBD2
TGTGCCAGCAGGACTAGCGGGAACCACAATGAGCAGTTCTTC
CASRTSGNHNEQFF
>TRBJ1-3|TRBV5-4|TRBD1
TGTGCCAGCAGCTCGCCGGGACAGGGAGTTGGAAACACCATATATTTT
CASSSPGQGVGNTIYF
>TRBJ1-2|TRBV9|.
TGTGCCAGCAGCATACAGGGTATAGATGGCTACACCTTC
CASSIQGIDGYTF
>TRBJ2-5|TRBV4-3|.
TGCGCCAGCAGCCAAGATCTAGGCGTATTCCAAGAGACCCAGTACTTC
CASSQDLGVFQETQYF
>TRBJ1-2|TRBV4-2|TRBD1
TGTGCCAGCAGCCAGTTAGGGACAGACAATGGCTACACCTTC
CASSQLGTDNGYTF
>TRBJ2-7|TRBV30|TRBD1
TGTGCCTGGACCCCGGGACAGAGGAACTACGAGCAGTACTTC
CAWTPGQRNYEQYF
>TRBJ1-1|TRBV6-5|.
TGTGCCAGCAGTCTACAGGGGAACACTGAAGCTTTCTTT
CASSLQGNTEAFF
>TRBJ2-7|TRBV7-2|TRBD1
TGTGCCAGCAGCAGGCGACAGGGTAGCTACGAGCAGTACTTC
CASSRRQGSYEQYF
>TRBJ1-1|TRBV5-6|.
TGTGCCAGCAGCTTGGTAACCGGGGATGGGGCTTTCTTT
CASSLVTGDGAFF
>TRBJ2-1|TRBV5-1|TRBD1
TGCGCCAGCAGCCATCCAACAGGGGGTTTCAATGAGCAGTTCTTC
CASSHPTGGFNEQFF
>TRBJ1-1|TRBV7-8|.
TGTGCCAGCAGCCCCTCCCGGGGGAACACTGAAGCTTTCTTT
CASSPSRGNTEAFF
>TRBJ1-2|TRBV11-1|.
TGTGCCAGCAGCTTAAGGAGGGAAGCTAACTATGGCTACACCTTC
CASSLRREANYGYTF
>TRBJ2-7|TRBV7-9|.
TGTGCCAGCAGCCCCTCCCAGGGTAGCAACGAGCAGTACTTC
CASSPSQGSNEQYF
>TRBJ1-5|TRBV19|.
TGTGCCAGTAGTAGAGGTAGCAATCAGCCCCAGCATTTT
CASSRGSNQPQHF
>TRBJ2-1|TRBV18|TRBD2
TGTGCCAGCTCACCAGGACTAGCGGGCCCATACAATGAGCAGTTCTTC
CASSPGLAGPYNEQFF
>TRBJ2-5|TRBV4-1|TRBD2
TGCGCCAGCAGCCAAGACATTCTTGGGGGAGGGGTCGAGACCCAGTACTTC
CASSQDILGGGVETQYF